The 8 T cell receptor beta chains below were found in one sample sequenced in a study of blood T cells in healthy people across ages. Sample-barcoded 5' priming and a J-beta primer mix drove a second PCR of roughly 7 to 11 cycles. TCRdb re-analysed the 5' RACE reads in MiXCR, keeping a single row per CDR3 protein. The sample gives 1 million or so distinct CDR3 sequences, 45% of which show up once; around 18% is in the top ten. The specimen sequenced was blood. Receptors originate from a woman between 55 and 75 years old in good health.

This rearrangement joins TRBV5-6 to TRBJ2-5; 7 positions agree with TRBD2. This CDR3 has 14 residues. V dropped 4 bases and J dropped 7; count of bases not matched to a gene: 10. Per germline, CDR1 SGHDT and CDR2 YYEEEE. The CDR3 bases are TGTGCCAGCAGCAGCGGGACTACTCCATTGACCCAGTACTTC. This sequence encodes CASSSGTTPLTQYF.

With regard to this clonotype: Given a much more abundant clone one base away, this may be a read error. The gene calls are TRBV29-1 and TRBJ1-1; D gene unclear. V lost 3 bases and J 6 bases, leaving 11 bases between the germline ends. Germline-derived CDR1 and CDR2 are SQVTM and ANQGSEA. This CDR3 contains 12 residues. The CDR3 nucleotides read TGCAGCGTTGAGGTAACCGGCTCTGAAGCTTTCTTT. Its translation is CSVEVTGSEAFF.

The chain uses TRBV9 and TRBJ2-1; D call uncertain. The CDR3 is made up of 13 amino acids. Deletions cut 3 bases from V and 5 bases from J, with 9 bases between. Germline V gene sequence: CDR1 SGDLS, CDR2 YYNGEE. The CDR3 DNA is TGTGCCAGCAGCGACCTGATAGACAATGAGCAGTTCTTC. Translated: CASSDLIDNEQFF.

The V gene is TRBV4-1, the J gene TRBJ2-1, with TRBD2 matching 7 bases. This CDR3 is 16 amino acids long. Germline trimming cut 1 base from V and 6 bases from J; bases unmatched to any gene: 9. CDR1 MGHRA and CDR2 YSYEKL come from the germline V gene. Written as DNA, the CDR3 is TGCGCCAGCAGCCAAGTGGGGGAGGGCCCCGCCAATGAGCAGTTCTTC. Its translation: CASSQVGEGPANEQFF.

The V call is TRBV6-5, the J call TRBJ1-3; D possibly corresponds to TRBD1 (6 bases). Looked up from germline, CDR1 is MNHEY and CDR2 is SVGAGI. There are 16 residues in the CDR3. The V gene lost 0 bases and the J gene lost 0 bases, with 9 bases spanning the gap. The CDR3 is CASSYSDRPSGNTIYF. CDR3 nucleotides: TGTGCCAGCAGTTACTCCGACAGGCCCTCTGGAAACACCATATATTTT.

The chain carries TRBV5-1 and TRBJ1-5, with D uncertain. V lost 4 bases to trimming and J lost 4 bases, with 12 bases between them. CDR3 length: 14 residues. Germline CDR1 reads SGHRS; CDR2 reads YFSETQ. CDR3 protein: CASSPGEKNQPQHF. The DNA for the CDR3 is TGCGCCAGCAGCCCCGGGGAGAAAAATCAGCCCCAGCATTTT. Variable domain in full (rest from reference TRBV5-1 and TRBJ1-5): KAGVTQTPRYLIKTRGQQVTLSCSPISGHRSVSWYQQTPGQGLQFLFEYFSETQRNKGNFPGRFSGRQFSNSRSEMNVSTLELGDSALYLCASSPGEKNQPQHFGDGTRLSIL.

With respect to this clonotype: Its ends do not fully match the called genes, so a read error is possible. The chain joins TRBV4-2 to TRBJ2-4; 9 nucleotides agree with TRBD2. This CDR3 spans 15 amino acids. Germline CDR1 LGHNA, CDR2 YNFKEQ. The CDR3 DNA sequence: TGTGTCAGCAGCCAAGCCGGGACTAGCACGAACATTCAGTACTTC. Translated, it gives CVSSQAGTSTNIQYF.

This clonotype has at least ten counts. The chain is built from TRBV5-1 and TRBJ2-5; D may be TRBD1 (5 bases). Trimming stripped 1 base from V and 7 bases from J, with 17 bases between. The CDR3 is made up of 15 amino acids. Germline assignment: CDR1 SGHRS and CDR2 YFSETQ. The chain's CDR3 is CASSLMAGKMGTQYF. The CDR3 DNA is TGCGCCAGCAGCTTGATGGCAGGGAAAATGGGGACCCAGTACTTC.